Below are 10 T cell receptor beta chains sequenced from a single sample in a study of OX40 agonist ivuxolimab in advanced cancers. Data came from immunoSEQ multiplex PCR; TCRdb stores just in-frame clones and leaves some out. The sample has 55,000 to 70,000 clones; 85% are singletons. The material sequenced was CD4+ or CD8+ T cells sorted from blood, taken in a trial of the OX40 agonist ivuxolimab. Receptor source: an adult with an advanced solid tumor such as melanoma, head and neck, liver or kidney cancer.

This clone was detected once. The CDR3 reads CSARRRNEQYF. CDR3 DNA: TGCAGTGCTAGAAGACGCAACGAGCAGTACTTC. The V call is TRBV20-1, the J call TRBJ2-5; no clear D. Judging by the DNA end, TRBJ2-7 fits better; the J call may be wrong. CDR3 length: 11 residues. In germline, CDR1 is DFQATT, CDR2 SNEGSKA (reference sequence).

The J gene is TRBJ2-5, the V gene TRBV5-1; TRBD2 aligns across 7 bases. The DNA end is a closer match to TRBJ2-7, so the J assignment may be wrong. This CDR3 has 15 amino acids. Germline V gene data show CDR1 as SGHRS and CDR2 as YFSETQ. The DNA for the CDR3 is TGCGCCAGCAGCTTGTTGTCTAGCGGCAGCTACGAGCAGTACTTC. Translated, it gives CASSLLSSGSYEQYF.

The gene calls are TRBV4-1 and TRBJ1-2, with D unresolved. The V and J ends lost 1 base and 5 bases respectively, with 11 bases between them. This CDR3 is 14 amino acids long. CDR1 and CDR2 (germline): MGHRA, YSYEKL. CDR3 residues: CASSQVDGFYGYTF. The CDR3 DNA sequence: TGCGCCAGCAGCCAAGTTGATGGCTTTTATGGCTACACCTTC.

The V gene is TRBV28, the J gene TRBJ2-1; possible D gene TRBD1, 6 bases. Germline V lookup: CDR1 MDHEN, CDR2 SYDVKM. The germline V and J ends were trimmed by 3 bases and 0 bases, with 9 bases remaining between them. CDR3 size: 15 residues. This chain's CDR3 is CASSLDSPSYNEQFF. The CDR3 DNA sequence: TGTGCCAGCAGTTTGGACAGTCCCTCCTACAATGAGCAGTTCTTC.

The chain is built from TRBV4-1 and TRBJ1-4; D ambiguous. CDR1 is MGHRA, CDR2 YSYEKL, per germline. Trimming pared 0 bases from V and 10 bases from J, leaving 9 bases between. This CDR3 is built from 13 residues. The CDR3 is CASSQEDIGKLFF. CDR3 DNA: TGCGCCAGCAGCCAAGAAGACATCGGAAAACTGTTTTTT.

The chain carries TRBV30 and TRBJ2-7; 13 nucleotides line up with TRBD2. The CDR3 has 15 residues. The V gene end was trimmed by 0 bases and the J gene end by 2 bases; junction bases not matched to a gene: 1. Germline CDR1 GTSNPN, CDR2 SVGIG (reference sequence). CDR3 in amino acids: CAWSVGLAGPYEQYF. CDR3 nucleotide sequence: TGTGCCTGGAGTGTGGGACTAGCGGGACCCTACGAGCAGTACTTC. Combining the CDR3 with reference TRBV30 and TRBJ2-7 gives the whole variable domain SQTIHQWPATLVQPVGSPLSLECTVEGTSNPNLYWYRQAAGRGLQLLFYSVGIGQISSEVPQNLSASRPQDRQFILSSKKLLLSDSGFYLCAWSVGLAGPYEQYFGPGTRLTVT.

The rearrangement links TRBV27 to TRBJ2-7, with unresolved D. The V gene's germline CDR1 is MNHEY and CDR2 SMNVEV (reference sequence). V lost 0 bases to trimming and J lost 1 base, with 4 bases between them. This CDR3 has 13 residues. The CDR3 loop reads CASSLSPSYEQYF. CDR3 DNA: TGTGCCAGCAGTTTATCGCCGTCCTACGAGCAGTACTTC.

As concerns this clone: A junction boundary mismatches the germline segment, possibly from a read error. The V gene is TRBV7-9, the J gene TRBJ2-3; D is possibly TRBD1 or TRBD2 (6 bases each). The germline gives CDR1 SEHNR, CDR2 FQNEAQ (reference sequence). The CDR3 is 11 amino acids. In DNA form, the CDR3 reads TGTGCGACTTTGAGGGGGACTTACCCCGATTTT. Its protein is CATLRGTYPDF.

The chain employs TRBV28 and TRBJ2-1, with TRBD2 identical over 11 bases. The CDR3 length is 16 residues. The V segment lost 3 bases and the J segment 6 bases; nucleotides outside the gene matches: 7. Germline CDR1 and CDR2: MDHEN and SYDVKM. CDR3 region: CASSFFGLAGPNEQFF. DNA of the CDR3: TGTGCCAGCAGTTTCTTCGGACTAGCGGGTCCCAATGAGCAGTTCTTC.

This clone appeared a single time. The rearrangement joins TRBV27 to TRBJ2-7; 9 bases fit TRBD1. J was trimmed by 6 bases and V by 5 bases; bases with no gene match: 11. Germline assignment: CDR1 MNHEY and CDR2 SMNVEV (reference sequence). The CDR3 spans 15 residues. The CDR3 protein is CASSDLGTGMSEQYF. CDR3 coding DNA: TGTGCCAGCAGTGATTTGGGGACAGGGATGAGCGAGCAGTACTTC.